This T cell receptor beta chain was sequenced in a study of T cell changes during pregnancy in multiple sclerosis. The length of the CDR3 is 17 residues. After removal of 3 bases from V and 10 bases from J, the junction contained 18 bases not matched to a gene. CDR1 SGDLS and CDR2 YYNGEE come from the germline V gene. Here immunoSEQ multiplex PCR was the method, and the copy in TCRdb shows in-frame clones only, minus some. The sample has about 51,000 clones; 85% to 95% are singletons. The TCR comes from a female donor with multiple sclerosis, enrolled in a pregnancy study. The chain joins TRBV9 to TRBJ2-1, with 8 bases that match TRBD2. This material consisted of CD4+ T cells from peripheral blood mononuclear cells, taken in the second trimester of pregnancy. DNA for the CDR3: TGTGCCAGCAGCGCAACCCCTTCTTGGAGCGGGGGCGGGGAGCAGTTCTTC. Translating gives CASSATPSWSGGGEQFF. Combining the CDR3 with reference TRBV9 and TRBJ2-1 gives the whole variable domain DSGVTQTPKHLITATGQRVTLRCSPRSGDLSVYWYQQSLDQGLQFLIQYYNGEERAKGNILERFSAQQFPDLHSELNLSSLELGDSALYFCASSATPSWSGGGEQFFGPGTRLTVL.